Each of the 29 T cell receptor beta chains below was sequenced from the same sample in a study of resident and recirculating memory T cells in vitiligo. Using immunoSEQ multiplex PCR, the repertoire was profiled, and TCRdb retains in-frame clones only, with some absent. The table records tens of thousands of clones, about 89% of them present only once. The sample taken for sequencing was blood. The receptors shown here come from a male donor with vitiligo.

This clone was recorded a few times. The chain joins TRBV29-1 to TRBJ1-2, with D perhaps TRBD1 (6 bases). V lost 7 bases and J 10 bases, leaving 19 bases between the germline ends. CDR3 size: 12 residues. Germline CDR1 reads SQVTM; CDR2 reads ANQGSEA. The CDR3 DNA reads as TGCAGCGCCGGGGTGGGGGCCTTCAACTACACCTTC. The encoded protein is CSAGVGAFNYTF.

The chain uses TRBV5-6 and TRBJ2-5; D may be TRBD2 (5 bases). The CDR3 runs 14 residues. The germline V gene encodes CDR1 SGHDT and CDR2 YYEEEE. Trimming left V 0 bases short and J 6 bases short, with 12 bases between. The CDR3 nucleotides read TGTGCCAGCAGCTTGGGTGGACGGGGAAAGACCCAGTACTTC. It encodes CASSLGGRGKTQYF.

The rearrangement uses TRBV2 and TRBJ1-6, with 10 bases lining up with TRBD1. Per germline, CDR1 SNHLY and CDR2 FYNNEI. The CDR3 consists of 19 residues. The V gene end was trimmed by 6 bases and the J gene end by 2 bases; junction bases not matched to a gene: 13. The CDR3 DNA is TGTGCCAGCAGGCTGCTCCGGGACAGGGGATACACCTATAATTCACCCCTCCACTTT. The encoded protein is CASRLLRDRGYTYNSPLHF.

This clone appeared a single time. V is TRBV5-1 and J is TRBJ2-2, with 9 nucleotides matching TRBD1. The CDR3 is 16 amino acids. Per germline, CDR1 SGHRS and CDR2 YFSETQ. V shed 3 bases and J 6 bases; nucleotides not matched to a gene: 9. The CDR3 spells CASSSSGQGRAGELFF. In DNA, the CDR3 is TGCGCCAGCAGCTCCTCGGGACAGGGTCGGGCCGGGGAGCTGTTTTTT.

The V gene is TRBV29-1, the J gene TRBJ2-4, with a possible D match to TRBD1 (6 bases). The CDR3 is made up of 16 amino acids. The germline CDR1 and CDR2 sequences are SQVTM and ANQGSEA. V lost 5 bases, J lost 1 base, and 18 bases lay in between. The CDR3 reads CSVTIPGAPAKNIQYF. CDR3 nucleotide sequence: TGCAGCGTTACAATCCCAGGGGCCCCGGCCAAAAACATTCAGTACTTC.

This clone has just a few counts. The chain joins TRBV18 to TRBJ2-2, with D hard to call. Germline CDR1 KGHSH, CDR2 LQKENI. V was clipped by 6 bases and J by 0 bases, with 5 bases between them. There are 13 residues in the CDR3. The CDR3 loop reads CASSAANTGELFF. The CDR3, as DNA: TGTGCCAGCTCGGCCGCGAACACCGGGGAGCTGTTTTTT.

The genes are TRBV4-1 and TRBJ1-2; 8 bases are a match to TRBD1. Germline V gene sequence: CDR1 MGHRA, CDR2 YSYEKL. CDR3 length: 14 amino acids. Trimming at V came to 5 bases and at J to 5 bases, leaving 7 bases not matched to a gene. The CDR3 is CASSASDRVYGYTF. DNA of the CDR3: TGCGCCAGCAGCGCCTCGGACAGGGTGTATGGCTACACCTTC.

The J gene is TRBJ1-3, the V gene TRBV6-5, with unresolved D. V dropped 6 bases and J dropped 2 bases, with 14 bases sitting between them. There are 15 residues in the CDR3. Germline values: CDR1 MNHEY, CDR2 SVGAGI. The CDR3 loop is CASSRVGGTGNTIYF. The CDR3 nucleotides read TGTGCCAGCAGCCGCGTCGGAGGGACTGGAAACACCATATATTTT.

This clone was detected once. The chain is built from TRBV28 and TRBJ1-2; TRBD1 is a possible D gene (6 bases). Trimming cost V 5 bases and J 3 bases, with 13 bases left between them. Germline V CDR1 and CDR2: MDHEN, SYDVKM. This CDR3 contains 14 residues. The CDR3 nucleotides read TGTGCCAGCAGTGGACAGCAAGTTTACTATGGCTACACCTTC. It specifies CASSGQQVYYGYTF.

This rearrangement joins TRBV9 to TRBJ1-4; D may be TRBD1 (6 bases). Looked up from germline, CDR1 is SGDLS and CDR2 is YYNGEE. CDR3 size: 15 residues. The V end lost 6 bases, the J end lost 8 bases, and 20 bases lay between the germline ends. The CDR3 DNA is TGTGCCAGCAACCGGCGGGGGGCCGAGGGAGAAAAACTGTTTTTT. The encoded protein is CASNRRGAEGEKLFF.

The genes are TRBV5-4 and TRBJ1-6, with TRBD1 matching over 10 bases. CDR1 and CDR2 (germline): SGHNT, YYREEE (reference sequence). With V trimmed by 0 bases and J by 10 bases, 7 bases remained unmatched. The CDR3 runs to 16 residues. CDR3 residues: CASSLGPGTGESPLHF. The CDR3 nucleotides read TGTGCCAGCAGCTTGGGCCCGGGGACAGGGGAATCACCCCTCCACTTT.

This clone turned up a few times. The chain couples TRBV9 to TRBJ1-1; D is uncertain. The CDR3 consists of 12 residues. Trimming took 0 bases from V and 11 from J, leaving 11 bases between them. The germline gives CDR1 SGDLS, CDR2 YYNGEE. Here the CDR3 reads CASSVGEENAFF. The DNA of the CDR3 is TGTGCCAGCAGCGTAGGTGAAGAGAACGCTTTCTTT.

V gene TRBV27 combines with J gene TRBJ2-7; 12 bases map to TRBD1. This CDR3 has 15 residues. V was pared by 9 bases and J by 7 bases, with 13 bases of the junction left unmatched. The germline V gene encodes CDR1 MNHEY and CDR2 SMNVEV (reference sequence). The CDR3 coding sequence is TGTGCCAGTAAAACGGGACAGGGGGCATGGTGGGAGCAGTACTTC. Encoded protein: CASKTGQGAWWEQYF.

The J gene is TRBJ1-1, the V gene TRBV4-3; D perhaps matches TRBD1 (5 bases). V lost 7 bases to trimming and J lost 3 bases, with 12 bases between them. In germline, CDR1 is LGHNA, CDR2 YSLEER. The CDR3 covers 13 residues. The CDR3 DNA follows: TGCGCCAGCAACGACTTAGGGGACACTGAAGCTTTCTTT. It codes for CASNDLGDTEAFF.

The chain uses TRBV4-3 and TRBJ2-6; TRBD2 might be the D (6 bases). Germline V CDR1 and CDR2: LGHNA, YSLEER. The CDR3 is made up of 16 amino acids. V was cut by 4 bases and J by 3 bases, with 13 bases left in between. CDR3 in amino acids: CASSPRTGDGANVLTF. DNA for the CDR3: TGCGCCAGCAGCCCCCGAACGGGGGATGGGGCCAACGTCCTGACTTTC.

CDR3 loop: CASSRLRGAGTGNSYEQYF. CDR3 nucleotides: TGTGCCAGCAGCCGATTAAGGGGGGCCGGGACAGGGAACTCCTACGAGCAGTACTTC. V usage is TRBV5-4 and J usage is TRBJ2-7; 9 nucleotides align to TRBD1. The CDR3 covers 19 residues. The V and J ends lost 4 bases and 0 bases, in that order; junction bases with no gene match: 17. Germline V gene lookup returns CDR1 SGHNT and CDR2 YYREEE (reference sequence).

V usage is TRBV4-1 and J usage is TRBJ2-1; D may be TRBD1 (6 bases). Trimming stripped 4 bases from V and 5 bases from J, with 15 bases between. Per the germline V gene, CDR1 is MGHRA and CDR2 is YSYEKL. The CDR3 covers 15 residues. The CDR3 sequence: CASSPWTDENNEQFF. Written as DNA, the CDR3 is TGCGCCAGCAGCCCTTGGACAGACGAGAACAATGAGCAGTTCTTC.

The rearrangement joins TRBV11-3 to TRBJ2-1; 10 nucleotides match TRBD1. Per germline, CDR1 SGHNT and CDR2 YENEEA. This CDR3 has 16 residues. Losses at the gene ends were 4 bases for V and 4 bases for J; bases not matched to a gene: 7. CDR3 nucleotides: TGTGCCAGCAGCTCCCGGACAGGGGGTGGGTACAATGAGCAGTTCTTC. It is translated as CASSSRTGGGYNEQFF.

The chain couples TRBV4-3 to TRBJ2-3, with D maybe TRBD1 (6 bases). The CDR3 loop spans 14 amino acids. V shed 5 bases and J shed 6 bases, with 15 bases lying between them. Germline V gene data show CDR1 as LGHNA and CDR2 as YSLEER. CDR3 sequence reads: CASSEQGFQDTQYF. For the CDR3, the DNA is TGCGCCAGCAGCGAACAGGGTTTCCAGGATACGCAGTATTTT.

The chain links TRBV19 to TRBJ1-6, with D maybe TRBD1 (6 bases). Germline values: CDR1 LNHDA, CDR2 SQIVND (reference sequence). The CDR3 is 16 residues long. The V end lost 7 bases, the J end lost 0 bases, and 13 bases lay between the germline ends. The chain's CDR3 is CASIPGTRSYNSPLHF. The DNA of the CDR3 is TGTGCCAGTATCCCGGGGACACGCTCCTATAATTCACCCCTCCACTTT.

This clone showed up just a few times. The V and J genes are TRBV4-2 and TRBJ1-6, with D possibly matching TRBD1 (5 bases). CDR3 length: 19 residues. The V and J ends lost 0 bases and 3 bases respectively, with 18 bases between them. Looked up from germline, CDR1 is LGHNA and CDR2 is YNFKEQ. This CDR3 is CASSQDLRDVGFYNSPLHF. The CDR3 nucleotides read TGTGCCAGCAGCCAAGATCTCAGGGATGTAGGCTTCTATAATTCACCCCTCCACTTT.

The chain has TRBV6-4 and TRBJ2-2, with D maybe TRBD2 (5 bases). This CDR3 contains 14 residues. Germline CDR1 and CDR2: MRHNA and SNTAGT. The V end lost 8 bases, the J end lost 3 bases, and 13 bases lay between the germline ends. The DNA for the CDR3 is TGTGCCAGCGCTGGTCTAGCTCACACCGGGGAGCTGTTTTTT. This gives the protein CASAGLAHTGELFF.

The rearrangement links TRBV9 to TRBJ1-3; TRBD1 matches at 8 bases. This CDR3 comprises 17 residues. V trimming: 3 bases; J trimming: 1 base; junction bases outside the gene matches: 9. CDR1 SGDLS and CDR2 YYNGEE come from the germline V gene. CDR3 sequence reads: CASSAFWDRPSGNTIYF. The CDR3 bases are TGTGCCAGCAGCGCCTTTTGGGACAGGCCTTCTGGAAACACCATATATTTT.

This sequence joins TRBV2 and TRBJ1-6; 9 bases are shared with TRBD1. The V segment lost 8 bases and the J segment 8 bases; nucleotides outside the gene matches: 10. The V gene's germline CDR1 is SNHLY and CDR2 FYNNEI. The CDR3 spans 15 residues. In DNA form, the CDR3 reads TGTGCCAGCGACGACCAGGACAGGGGTGATTCACCCCTCCACTTT. Its translation is CASDDQDRGDSPLHF.

The gene calls are TRBV27 and TRBJ1-5, with D possibly matching TRBD1 (5 bases). CDR3 length: 16 amino acids. The germline V and J ends were trimmed by 0 bases and 0 bases, with 9 bases remaining between them. Germline assignment: CDR1 MNHEY and CDR2 SMNVEV (reference sequence). This CDR3 reads CASSLSSGGSNQPQHF. Here the CDR3 DNA reads TGTGCCAGCAGTTTATCGTCGGGGGGTAGCAATCAGCCCCAGCATTTT.

V usage is TRBV2 and J usage is TRBJ1-1, with 7 bases that match TRBD1. Trimming removed 6 bases from V and 2 bases from J; junction bases left unmatched: 3. Germline V gene data show CDR1 as SNHLY and CDR2 as FYNNEI. This CDR3 has 13 residues. In nucleotides, the CDR3 is TGTGCCAGCAGGGACAGGTATAACACTGAAGCTTTCTTT. This sequence encodes CASRDRYNTEAFF.

The rearrangement uses TRBV2 and TRBJ2-2; D is perhaps TRBD2 (6 bases). CDR3 length: 14 residues. Germline lookup yields CDR1 SNHLY and CDR2 FYNNEI. With 4 bases removed from V and 3 bases from J, the gap between germline ends came to 9 bases. The CDR3 loop reads CASSGLGDTGELFF. CDR3 DNA: TGTGCCAGCAGTGGACTAGGGGACACCGGGGAGCTGTTTTTT.

The chain joins TRBV6-6 to TRBJ2-6; 8 nucleotides agree with TRBD1. Germline CDR1 is MNHNY and CDR2 is SVGAGI (reference sequence). This CDR3 has 16 amino acids. The ends lost 10 bases at V and 0 bases at J; junction bases unmatched: 8. The DNA for the CDR3 is TGTGCCATCAGGACAGGGAATCGCTCTGGGGCCAACGTCCTGACTTTC. It codes for CAIRTGNRSGANVLTF.

The CDR3 DNA reads TGTGCCAGCAGCCCCGGGACAGGGGGCGTGAAAAACATTCAGTACTTC. Translation: CASSPGTGGVKNIQYF. This rearrangement joins TRBV9 to TRBJ2-4; 12 bases map to TRBD1. Germline values: CDR1 SGDLS, CDR2 YYNGEE. With 4 bases clipped from V and 4 bases from J, the junction kept 6 bases outside the gene matches. This CDR3 has 16 amino acids.